Sequencing of this T cell receptor beta chain was carried out in a study of cytomegalovirus exposure and HLA in healthy donors. From germline, CDR1 is LNHDA and CDR2 SQIVND (reference sequence). J gave up 4 bases and V 6 bases, and 7 bases lay outside the gene matches. CDR3 length: 15 residues. PCR primers comprised 60 Vbeta and 13 Jbeta primers. Measured with immunoSEQ multiplex PCR; TCRdb has only the in-frame clones, and not every one. The data contain 150,000 to 200,000 clones, roughly 74% of them singletons. Note on this clone: Its antigen is as yet unknown.

Study results and caveats: Some segments of the V type, notably TRBV6-2 and TRBV6-3, were excluded as indistinguishable.

The TCR sequence derives from a woman in her 30s in good health and CMV-seropositive. The J gene is TRBJ1-1, the V gene TRBV19; TRBD1 aligns across 11 bases. The sample comprised PBMCs. The CDR3 reads CASRLTGTGGTEAFF. The CDR3 DNA reads as TGTGCCAGTAGACTAACCGGGACAGGGGGCACTGAAGCTTTCTTT. The entire variable domain, with the rest obtained from reference TRBV19 and TRBJ1-1, is as follows: DGGITQSPKYLFRKEGQNVTLSCEQNLNHDAMYWYRQDPGQGLRLIYYSQIVNDFQKGDIAEGYSVSREKKESFPLTVTSAQKNPTAFYLCASRLTGTGGTEAFFGQGTRLTVV.